This TCR beta chain was captured by sequencing in a study of T cell changes during pregnancy in multiple sclerosis. The table lists this clone with a count of one. The data were produced by immunoSEQ multiplex PCR, yet TCRdb's version contains in-frame clones alone and is incomplete. The sample lists 70,000 to 95,000 clones, 94% occurring once. The sequenced sample was peripheral blood, obtained after pregnancy. The TCR sequence derives from a female donor in good health, enrolled as a control in a pregnancy study.

CDR3 in amino acids: CASSPQGGGNQPQHF. Written as DNA, the CDR3 is TGTGCCAGCTCACCGCAGGGTGGAGGCAATCAGCCCCAGCATTTT. This sequence joins TRBV18 and TRBJ1-5; D possibly corresponds to TRBD1 (5 bases). This CDR3 region has 15 residues. V was cut by 3 bases and J by 2 bases, with 11 bases left in between. Per germline, CDR1 KGHSH and CDR2 LQKENI. Variable domain in full (rest from reference TRBV18 and TRBJ1-5): NAGVMQNPRHLVRRRGQEARLRCSPMKGHSHVYWYRQLPEEGLKFMVYLQKENIIDESGMPKERFSAEFPKEGPSILRIQQVVRGDSAAYFCASSPQGGGNQPQHFGDGTRLSIL.